One sample yielded the 24 T cell receptor beta chains listed below, sequenced in a study of siplizumab effects on memory and regulatory T cells. Sequencing used immunoSEQ multiplex PCR; TCRdb keeps in-frame clones, though not all of them. This sample yields roughly 93,000 clones, of which roughly 94% are seen a single time; approximately 1.5% belongs to the top ten. Sample: non-Treg CD4+ T cells sorted from blood. Every receptor here comes from a human donor in good health.

CDR3 region: CASSGDSGFGYTF. The CDR3 coding sequence is TGTGCCAGCAGTGGAGACTCAGGGTTTGGCTACACCTTC. The chain couples TRBV25-1 to TRBJ1-2; perhaps TRBD1 as D (5 bases). Germline CDR1 reads MGHDK; CDR2 reads SYGVNS. CDR3 length: 13 residues. V was trimmed by 4 bases and J by 7 bases, leaving 13 bases between them.

The rearrangement uses TRBV5-1 and TRBJ1-6; no definite D call. V was shortened by 3 bases and J by 7 bases, with 23 bases between the two germline ends. The germline V gene encodes CDR1 SGHRS and CDR2 YFSETQ. The CDR3 is 18 residues long. The CDR3 region is CASSSPRGAAALNSPLHF. CDR3 coding DNA: TGCGCCAGCAGCTCGCCACGGGGAGCCGCGGCTCTAAATTCACCCCTCCACTTT.

In nucleotides, the CDR3 is TGTGCCTCGATCGGGTCCCCGTCATGGGAGACCGGGGAGCTGTTTTTT. Translating it yields CASIGSPSWETGELFF. This rearrangement joins TRBV28 to TRBJ2-2; perhaps TRBD2 as D (5 bases). V dropped 11 bases and J dropped 5 bases, with 24 bases sitting between them. Germline loops: CDR1 MDHEN, CDR2 SYDVKM. CDR3 size: 16 residues.

The V gene is TRBV30, the J gene TRBJ1-4; a possible D gene is TRBD1 (6 bases). CDR3 length equals 15 residues. V lost 1 base to trimming and J lost 5 bases, with 14 bases between them. CDR1 and CDR2 (germline): GTSNPN, SVGIG (reference sequence). CDR3: CAWSGGAWGNEKLFF. CDR3 nucleotides: TGTGCCTGGAGTGGGGGGGCCTGGGGGAATGAAAAACTGTTTTTT.

This clone has a handful of counts. J is TRBJ1-1 and V is TRBV19, with 7 bases identical to TRBD1. In germline, CDR1 is LNHDA, CDR2 SQIVND (reference sequence). The ends lost 7 bases at V and 7 bases at J; junction bases unmatched: 9. CDR3 length: 13 amino acids. The CDR3 spells CASIDGQDIEAFF. CDR3 bases: TGTGCCAGTATCGACGGACAGGATATTGAAGCTTTCTTT.

J is TRBJ2-1 and V is TRBV18, with no clear D. The CDR3 consists of 17 residues. The V gene's germline CDR1 is KGHSH and CDR2 LQKENI. With 0 bases removed from V and 0 bases from J, the gap between germline ends came to 12 bases. This CDR3 reads CASSPPLGASSYNEQFF. The CDR3 region has the DNA TGTGCCAGCTCACCACCCCTCGGCGCCAGCTCCTACAATGAGCAGTTCTTC.

J is TRBJ2-3 and V is TRBV28; TRBD1 aligns across 7 bases. Per germline, CDR1 MDHEN and CDR2 SYDVKM. V dropped 6 bases and J dropped 6; count of bases not matched to a gene: 3. This CDR3 contains 12 residues. The CDR3 is CASSPDRDTQYF. DNA of the CDR3: TGTGCCAGCAGCCCGGACAGGGATACGCAGTATTTT.

The rearrangement uses TRBV10-1 and TRBJ2-2, with D tentatively TRBD1 (6 bases). This CDR3 has 15 amino acids. The germline V gene encodes CDR1 WNHNN and CDR2 SYGVQD (reference sequence). V lost 5 bases and J lost 5, with 15 bases in between. CDR3 sequence (DNA): TGCGCCAGCAGTATGGACAGTGCCGAGACCGGGGAGCTGTTTTTT. It translates to CASSMDSAETGELFF.

V and J are TRBV4-1 and TRBJ2-2; D possibly corresponds to TRBD1 (6 bases). Trimming took 4 bases from V and 4 from J, leaving 22 bases between them. Germline lookup yields CDR1 MGHRA and CDR2 YSYEKL. The CDR3 covers 18 residues. In nucleotides, the CDR3 is TGCGCCAGCAGCCTAACTCCAGGGGCACAGTCAGGCACCGGGGAGCTGTTTTTT. Translation: CASSLTPGAQSGTGELFF.

This rearrangement joins TRBV5-4 to TRBJ2-1; 8 nucleotides line up with TRBD1. The CDR3 length is 15 residues. J lost 4 bases, V lost 5 bases, and 8 bases had no gene match. Germline V gene data show CDR1 as SGHNT and CDR2 as YYREEE (reference sequence). CDR3 nucleotide sequence: TGTGCCAGCAGTTCCTGGACAGGGAGTTACAATGAGCAGTTCTTC. It yields the protein CASSSWTGSYNEQFF.

V usage is TRBV10-3 and J usage is TRBJ2-7, with D tentatively TRBD1 (6 bases). V was pared by 3 bases and J by 3 bases, with 15 bases between. The CDR3 is made up of 15 amino acids. Germline loops: CDR1 ENHRY, CDR2 SYGVKD. This CDR3 reads CAISEGWDNNYEQYF. DNA of the CDR3: TGTGCCATCAGTGAAGGGTGGGACAATAACTACGAGCAGTACTTC.

The rearrangement links TRBV28 to TRBJ1-4; the D is unclear. Germline CDR1 is MDHEN and CDR2 is SYDVKM. The CDR3 runs 16 residues. V lost 7 bases and J 8 bases, leaving 23 bases between the germline ends. CDR3 sequence: CASKPPVLRLGEKLFF. CDR3 coding DNA: TGTGCCAGCAAACCCCCAGTCCTGAGATTGGGGGAAAAACTGTTTTTT. Filled out from reference TRBV28 and TRBJ1-4, the complete variable domain reads DVKVTQSSRYLVKRTGEKVFLECVQDMDHENMFWYRQDPGLGLRLIYFSYDVKMKEKGDIPEGYSVSREKKERFSLILESASTNQTSMYLCASKPPVLRLGEKLFFGSGTQLSVL.

The rearrangement joins TRBV5-8 to TRBJ2-4; TRBD1 agrees at 8 bases. The trim removed 9 bases at V and 1 base at J, leaving 3 bases unmatched. Per germline, CDR1 SGHTS and CDR2 YDEGEE. CDR3 length: 13 residues. This chain's CDR3 is CATRQGAKNIQYF. The CDR3 region has the DNA TGTGCCACCCGACAGGGGGCCAAAAACATTCAGTACTTC.

The genes are TRBV6-4 and TRBJ2-2; no clear D gene. This CDR3 has 12 residues. Germline CDR1 is MRHNA and CDR2 is SNTAGT. Trimming took off 6 bases at V and 4 bases at J, with 6 bases between the two ends. CDR3 nucleotides: TGTGCCAGCAGCACGTCCACCGGGGAGCTGTTTTTT. It is translated as CASSTSTGELFF.

The CDR3 nucleotides are TGTGCCAGCAGTGATGGGGGACCCATACCAACTAATGAAAAACTGTTTTTT. This encodes CASSDGGPIPTNEKLFF. The rearrangement uses TRBV6-1 and TRBJ1-4, with a weak D call TRBD1 (5 bases). The CDR3 is 17 amino acids. V lost 3 bases and J 0 bases, leaving 14 bases between the germline ends. Germline V gene lookup returns CDR1 MNHNS and CDR2 SASEGT.

This rearrangement joins TRBV27 to TRBJ2-7, with D maybe TRBD1 (5 bases). The CDR3 contains 11 residues. The V gene lost 6 bases and the J gene lost 6 bases, with 9 bases spanning the gap. Germline V gene data show CDR1 as MNHEY and CDR2 as SMNVEV (reference sequence). The CDR3 DNA follows: TGTGCCAGCAGCTTCACAGGCGAGCAGTACTTC. It is translated as CASSFTGEQYF.

This clone was found a few times. The chain joins TRBV19 to TRBJ1-5; D is ambiguous. Germline assignment: CDR1 LNHDA and CDR2 SQIVND (reference sequence). This CDR3 is built from 12 residues. Trimming took 6 bases from V and 5 from J, leaving 8 bases between them. The CDR3 nucleotides read TGTGCCAGTAGCCTCAAGGATCAGCCCCAGCATTTT. This sequence encodes CASSLKDQPQHF.

The chain employs TRBV7-2 and TRBJ1-5, with 7 bases identical to TRBD1. The junction had 2 bases not matched to a gene; V was cut back by 5 bases and J by 4 bases. The germline V gene encodes CDR1 SGHTA and CDR2 FQGNSA. CDR3 length: 13 amino acids. CDR3 nucleotide sequence: TGTGCCAGCAGCCGGGACAGAAATCAGCCCCAGCATTTT. Protein product: CASSRDRNQPQHF.

The V call is TRBV30, the J call TRBJ1-1; TRBD1 might be the D (6 bases). The germline gives CDR1 GTSNPN, CDR2 SVGIG (reference sequence). V lost 3 bases, J lost 2 bases, and 13 bases lay in between. This CDR3 spans 14 amino acids. CDR3 residues: CAWSPGHLNTEAFF. In DNA, the CDR3 is TGTGCCTGGAGCCCGGGACACCTAAACACTGAAGCTTTCTTT. The whole variable domain, remainder taken from reference TRBV30 and TRBJ1-1, is SQTIHQWPATLVQPVGSPLSLECTVEGTSNPNLYWYRQAAGRGLQLLFYSVGIGQISSEVPQNLSASRPQDRQFILSSKKLLLSDSGFYLCAWSPGHLNTEAFFGQGTRLTVV.

The chain links TRBV6-5 to TRBJ2-3, with D uncertain. This CDR3 has 14 residues. V was cut by 5 bases and J by 0 bases, with 9 bases left in between. Germline V gives CDR1 MNHEY, CDR2 SVGAGI. CDR3: CASSQSSSTDTQYF. DNA of the CDR3: TGTGCCAGCAGTCAATCGAGCAGCACAGATACGCAGTATTTT.

This clone is a singleton in its sample. The chain has TRBV5-4 and TRBJ1-3, with D unresolved. Between the trimmed V and J ends, which lost 3 bases and 3 bases, there was a span of 13 bases. The CDR3 sequence is 15 residues long. Germline CDR1 is SGHNT and CDR2 is YYREEE (reference sequence). CDR3 in DNA: TGTGCCAGCAGCTATCCCTCTTCGGGTGGAAACACCATATATTTT. This sequence encodes CASSYPSSGGNTIYF.

This clone was detected a few times. V usage is TRBV28 and J usage is TRBJ1-1; 11 nucleotides agree with TRBD1. After removal of 6 bases from V and 3 bases from J, the junction contained 0 bases not matched to a gene. The CDR3 is made up of 13 amino acids. From germline, CDR1 is MDHEN and CDR2 SYDVKM. CDR3 loop: CASRGQGDTEAFF. The CDR3 DNA is TGTGCCAGCAGGGGACAGGGGGACACTGAAGCTTTCTTT.

This rearrangement joins TRBV7-3 to TRBJ1-4; unclear D gene. The CDR3 consists of 13 residues. CDR1 SGHTA and CDR2 FQGTGA come from the germline V gene. The V end was cut by 2 bases, the J end by 7 bases, with 8 bases between. This CDR3 reads CASSLSRGEKLFF. CDR3 DNA sequence: TGTGCCAGCAGCTTATCCCGAGGTGAAAAACTGTTTTTT.

This clone was detected once. The chain joins TRBV6-6 to TRBJ2-1; 11 nucleotides match TRBD1. Germline V gene lookup returns CDR1 MNHNY and CDR2 SVGAGI (reference sequence). There are 15 residues in the CDR3. V gave up 6 bases and J gave up 8 bases; unmatched junction bases: 9. CDR3 region: CASSRGQGGVDEQFF. The CDR3 coding sequence is TGTGCCAGCAGCAGGGGACAGGGGGGAGTGGATGAGCAGTTCTTC.